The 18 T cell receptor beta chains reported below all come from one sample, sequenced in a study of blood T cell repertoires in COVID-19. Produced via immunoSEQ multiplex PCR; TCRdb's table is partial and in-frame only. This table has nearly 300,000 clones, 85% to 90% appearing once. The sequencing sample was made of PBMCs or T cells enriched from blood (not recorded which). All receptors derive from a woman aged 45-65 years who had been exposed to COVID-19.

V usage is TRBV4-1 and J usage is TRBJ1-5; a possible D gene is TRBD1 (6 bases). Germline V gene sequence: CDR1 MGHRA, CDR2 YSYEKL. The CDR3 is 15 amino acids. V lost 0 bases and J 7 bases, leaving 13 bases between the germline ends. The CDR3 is CASSQDIQGRQPQHF. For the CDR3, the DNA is TGCGCCAGCAGCCAAGATATCCAGGGGCGGCAGCCCCAGCATTTT.

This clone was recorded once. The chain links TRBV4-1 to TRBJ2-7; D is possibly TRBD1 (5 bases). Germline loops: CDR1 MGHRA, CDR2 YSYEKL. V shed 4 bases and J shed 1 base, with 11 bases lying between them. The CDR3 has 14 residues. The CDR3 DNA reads TGCGCCAGCAGCCCATGGGGCGGATCCTACGAGCAGTACTTC. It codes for CASSPWGGSYEQYF.

The CDR3 nucleotides read TGTGCCAGCTCACCTAGCTGGGTCGGGTCATACGAGCAGTACTTC. This codes for CASSPSWVGSYEQYF. V and J are TRBV18 and TRBJ2-7; D call uncertain. The CDR3 contains 15 residues. From germline, CDR1 is KGHSH and CDR2 LQKENI. The V end lost 3 bases, the J end lost 4 bases, and 16 bases lay between the germline ends. The full variable domain, rest sourced from reference TRBV18 and TRBJ2-7, is NAGVMQNPRHLVRRRGQEARLRCSPMKGHSHVYWYRQLPEEGLKFMVYLQKENIIDESGMPKERFSAEFPKEGPSILRIQQVVRGDSAAYFCASSPSWVGSYEQYFGPGTRLTVT.

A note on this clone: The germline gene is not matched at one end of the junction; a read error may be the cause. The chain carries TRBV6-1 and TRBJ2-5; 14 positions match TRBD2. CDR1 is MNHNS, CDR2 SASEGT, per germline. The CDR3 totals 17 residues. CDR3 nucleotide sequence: TGTGCCAGCAATGAACTTGGACTAGCGGGGGGCCAAGAGACCCAGTACTTC. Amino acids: CASNELGLAGGQETQYF.

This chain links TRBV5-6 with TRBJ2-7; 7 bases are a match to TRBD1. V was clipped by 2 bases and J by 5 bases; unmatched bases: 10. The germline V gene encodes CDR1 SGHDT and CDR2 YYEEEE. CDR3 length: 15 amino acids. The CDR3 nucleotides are TGTGCCAGCAGCTTAAGGGGTCAGGGGGTCAACGAGCAGTACTTC. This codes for CASSLRGQGVNEQYF. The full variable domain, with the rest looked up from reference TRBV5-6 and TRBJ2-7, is DAGVTQSPTHLIKTRGQQVTLRCSPKSGHDTVSWYQQALGQGPQFIFQYYEEEERQRGNFPDRFSGHQFPNYSSELNVNALLLGDSALYLCASSLRGQGVNEQYFGPGTRLTVT.

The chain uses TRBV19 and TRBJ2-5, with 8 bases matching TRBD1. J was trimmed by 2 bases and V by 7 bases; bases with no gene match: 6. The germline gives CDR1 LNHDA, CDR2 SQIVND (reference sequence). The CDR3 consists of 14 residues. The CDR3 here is CASNLRGPQETQYF. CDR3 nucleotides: TGTGCCAGTAATCTCAGGGGGCCACAAGAGACCCAGTACTTC. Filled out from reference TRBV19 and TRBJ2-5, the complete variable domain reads DGGITQSPKYLFRKEGQNVTLSCEQNLNHDAMYWYRQDPGQGLRLIYYSQIVNDFQKGDIAEGYSVSREKKESFPLTVTSAQKNPTAFYLCASNLRGPQETQYFGPGTRLLVL.

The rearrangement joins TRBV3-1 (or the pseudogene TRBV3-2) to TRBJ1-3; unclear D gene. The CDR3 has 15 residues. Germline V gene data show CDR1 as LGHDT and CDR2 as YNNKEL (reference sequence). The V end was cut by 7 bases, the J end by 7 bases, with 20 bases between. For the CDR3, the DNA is TGTGCCAGCAAGCAGGACCACGGAGGCGGGAACACCATATATTTT. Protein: CASKQDHGGGNTIYF.

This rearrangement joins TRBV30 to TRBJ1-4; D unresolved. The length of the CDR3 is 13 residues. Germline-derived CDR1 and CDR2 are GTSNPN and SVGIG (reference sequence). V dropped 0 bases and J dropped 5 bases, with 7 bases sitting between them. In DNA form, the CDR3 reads TGTGCCTGGAGTGTACGGTCCAATGAAAAACTGTTTTTT. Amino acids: CAWSVRSNEKLFF. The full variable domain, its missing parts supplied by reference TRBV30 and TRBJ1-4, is SQTIHQWPATLVQPVGSPLSLECTVEGTSNPNLYWYRQAAGRGLQLLFYSVGIGQISSEVPQNLSASRPQDRQFILSSKKLLLSDSGFYLCAWSVRSNEKLFFGSGTQLSVL.

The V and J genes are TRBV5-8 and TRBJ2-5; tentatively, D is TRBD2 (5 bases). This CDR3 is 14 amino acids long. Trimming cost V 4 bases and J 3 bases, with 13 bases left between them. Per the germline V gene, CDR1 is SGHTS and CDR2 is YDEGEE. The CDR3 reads CASSGPGNKETQYF. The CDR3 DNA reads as TGTGCCAGCAGCGGGCCCGGGAATAAAGAGACCCAGTACTTC.

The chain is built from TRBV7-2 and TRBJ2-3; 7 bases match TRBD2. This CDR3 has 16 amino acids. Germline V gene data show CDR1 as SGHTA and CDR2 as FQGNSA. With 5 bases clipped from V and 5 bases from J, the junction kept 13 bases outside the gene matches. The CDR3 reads CASSPRAAGFIDTQYF. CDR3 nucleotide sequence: TGTGCCAGCAGCCCACGGGCAGCGGGGTTCATAGATACGCAGTATTTT.

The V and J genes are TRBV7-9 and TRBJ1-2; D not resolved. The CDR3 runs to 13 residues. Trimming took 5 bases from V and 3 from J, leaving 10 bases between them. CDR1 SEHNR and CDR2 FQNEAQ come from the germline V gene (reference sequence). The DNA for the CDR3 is TGTGCCAGCAGCGCTGCCGGGGACTATGGCTACACCTTC. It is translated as CASSAAGDYGYTF.

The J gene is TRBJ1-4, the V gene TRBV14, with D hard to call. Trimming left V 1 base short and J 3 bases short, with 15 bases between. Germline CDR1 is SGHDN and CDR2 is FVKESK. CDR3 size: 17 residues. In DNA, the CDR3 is TGTGCCAGCAGCCAAGGCGGGCAGACCAAGCCTAATGAAAAACTGTTTTTT. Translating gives CASSQGGQTKPNEKLFF.

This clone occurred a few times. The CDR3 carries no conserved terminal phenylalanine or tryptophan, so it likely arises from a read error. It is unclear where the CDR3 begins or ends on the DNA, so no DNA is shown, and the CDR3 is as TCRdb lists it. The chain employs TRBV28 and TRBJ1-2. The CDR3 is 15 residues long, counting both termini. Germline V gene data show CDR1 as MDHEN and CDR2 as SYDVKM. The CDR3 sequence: CASSSPSRMTMWLHP.

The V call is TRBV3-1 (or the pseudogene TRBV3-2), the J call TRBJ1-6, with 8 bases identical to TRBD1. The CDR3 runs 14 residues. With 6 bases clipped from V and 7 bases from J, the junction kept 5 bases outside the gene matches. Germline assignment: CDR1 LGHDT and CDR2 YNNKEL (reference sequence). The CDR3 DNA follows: TGTGCCAGCAGATACGGACAGGGAAATTCACCCCTCCACTTT. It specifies CASRYGQGNSPLHF.

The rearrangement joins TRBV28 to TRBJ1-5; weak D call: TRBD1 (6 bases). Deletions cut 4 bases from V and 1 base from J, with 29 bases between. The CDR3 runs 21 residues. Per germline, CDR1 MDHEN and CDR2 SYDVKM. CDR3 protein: CASSSWAGDKGGSFSNQPQHF. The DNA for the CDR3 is TGTGCCAGCAGTTCCTGGGCGGGGGACAAGGGAGGGTCATTCAGCAATCAGCCCCAGCATTTT.

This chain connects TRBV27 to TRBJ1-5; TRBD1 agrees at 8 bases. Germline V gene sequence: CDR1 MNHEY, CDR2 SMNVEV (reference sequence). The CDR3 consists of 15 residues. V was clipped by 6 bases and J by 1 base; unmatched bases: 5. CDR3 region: CASRSDRGSNQPQHF. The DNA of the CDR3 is TGTGCCAGCAGAAGCGACAGGGGAAGCAATCAGCCCCAGCATTTT.

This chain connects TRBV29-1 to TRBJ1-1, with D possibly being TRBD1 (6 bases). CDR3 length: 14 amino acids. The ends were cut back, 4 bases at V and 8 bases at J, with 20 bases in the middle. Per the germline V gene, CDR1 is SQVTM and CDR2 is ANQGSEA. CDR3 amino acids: CSVVLKGTTGEAFF. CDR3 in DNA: TGCAGCGTTGTTTTGAAGGGGACAACTGGAGAAGCTTTCTTT.

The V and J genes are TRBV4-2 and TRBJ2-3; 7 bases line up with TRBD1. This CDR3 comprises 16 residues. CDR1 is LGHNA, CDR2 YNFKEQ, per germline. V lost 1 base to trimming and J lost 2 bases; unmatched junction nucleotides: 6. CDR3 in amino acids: CASSQASGQYTDTQYF. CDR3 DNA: TGTGCCAGCAGCCAAGCATCGGGACAGTACACAGATACGCAGTATTTT.